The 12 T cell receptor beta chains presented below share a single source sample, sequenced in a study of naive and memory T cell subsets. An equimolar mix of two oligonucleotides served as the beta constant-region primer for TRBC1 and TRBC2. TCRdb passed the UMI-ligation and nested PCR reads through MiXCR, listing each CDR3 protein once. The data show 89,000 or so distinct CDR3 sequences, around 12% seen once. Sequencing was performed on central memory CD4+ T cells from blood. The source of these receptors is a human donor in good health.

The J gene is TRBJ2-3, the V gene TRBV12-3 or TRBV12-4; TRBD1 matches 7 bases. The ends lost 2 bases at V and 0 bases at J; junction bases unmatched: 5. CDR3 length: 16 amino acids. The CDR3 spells CASSLFRGSSTDTQYF. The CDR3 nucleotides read TGTGCCAGCAGTTTATTCAGGGGGTCTAGCACAGATACGCAGTATTTT.

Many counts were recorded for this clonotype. Here the CDR3 DNA reads TGTGCCAGCAGTTACTCATGGACTAGCGGGAGGAGCGGGCAGTACTTC. It specifies CASSYSWTSGRSGQYF. The chain uses TRBV6-6 and TRBJ2-7, with TRBD2 matching 14 bases. V lost 0 bases to trimming and J lost 9 bases; unmatched junction nucleotides: 7. The CDR3 has 16 residues. CDR1 and CDR2 (germline): MNHNY, SVGAGI (reference sequence).

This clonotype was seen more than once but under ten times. The CDR3 here is CSAPSTGWPYNEQFF. The DNA for the CDR3 is TGCAGTGCCCCCTCGACAGGGTGGCCCTACAATGAGCAGTTCTTC. This sequence joins TRBV20-1 and TRBJ2-1; TRBD1 aligns across 7 bases. Trimming took 6 bases from V and 2 from J; bases not matched to a gene: 10. Germline lookup yields CDR1 DFQATT and CDR2 SNEGSKA (reference sequence). This CDR3 is 15 amino acids long.

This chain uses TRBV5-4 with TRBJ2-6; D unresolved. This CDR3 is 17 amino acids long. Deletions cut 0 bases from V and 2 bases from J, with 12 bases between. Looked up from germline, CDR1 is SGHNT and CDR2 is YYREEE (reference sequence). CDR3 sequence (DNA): TGTGCCAGCAGCTTGGCCCTTCGAGGCGCTGGGGCCAACGTCCTGACTTTC. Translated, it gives CASSLALRGAGANVLTF.

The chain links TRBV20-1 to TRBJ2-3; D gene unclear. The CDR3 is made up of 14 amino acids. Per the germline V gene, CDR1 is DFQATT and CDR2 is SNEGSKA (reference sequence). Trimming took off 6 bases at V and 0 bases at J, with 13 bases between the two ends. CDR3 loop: CSAYAGRSTDTQYF. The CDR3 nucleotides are TGCAGTGCATACGCAGGCAGGAGCACAGATACGCAGTATTTT.

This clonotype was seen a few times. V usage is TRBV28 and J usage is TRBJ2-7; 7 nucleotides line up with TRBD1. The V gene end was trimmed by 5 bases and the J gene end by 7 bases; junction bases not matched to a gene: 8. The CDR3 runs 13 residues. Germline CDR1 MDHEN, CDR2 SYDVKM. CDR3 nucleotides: TGTGCCAGCAGTCCAGACAGGGTGGGGGAGCAGTACTTC. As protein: CASSPDRVGEQYF.

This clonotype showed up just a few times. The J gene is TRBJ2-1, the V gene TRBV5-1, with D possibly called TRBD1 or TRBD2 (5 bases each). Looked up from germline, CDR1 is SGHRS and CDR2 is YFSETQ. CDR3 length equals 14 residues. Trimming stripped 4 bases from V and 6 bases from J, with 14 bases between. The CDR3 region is CASSASPGGNEQFF. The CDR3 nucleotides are TGCGCCAGCAGCGCTTCACCTGGGGGCAATGAGCAGTTCTTC.

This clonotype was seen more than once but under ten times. In DNA form, the CDR3 reads TGTGCCAGCAGTGAAGCGGCCGATACGCAGTATTTT. This codes for CASSEAADTQYF. The chain has TRBV2 and TRBJ2-3, with D unclear. V lost 0 bases, J lost 6 bases, and 4 bases lay in between. There are 12 residues in the CDR3. Germline V gene data show CDR1 as SNHLY and CDR2 as FYNNEI. The whole variable domain, filled in from reference TRBV2 and TRBJ2-3, reads EPEVTQTPSHQVTQMGQEVILRCVPISNHLYFYWYRQILGQKVEFLVSFYNNEISEKSEIFDDQFSVERPDGSNFTLKIRSTKLEDSAMYFCASSEAADTQYFGPGTRLTVL.

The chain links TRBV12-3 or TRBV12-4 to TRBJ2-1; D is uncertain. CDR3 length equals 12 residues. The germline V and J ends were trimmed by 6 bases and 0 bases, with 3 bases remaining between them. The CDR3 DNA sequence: TGTGCCAGCAGCTTCTCCTACAATGAGCAGTTCTTC. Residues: CASSFSYNEQFF.

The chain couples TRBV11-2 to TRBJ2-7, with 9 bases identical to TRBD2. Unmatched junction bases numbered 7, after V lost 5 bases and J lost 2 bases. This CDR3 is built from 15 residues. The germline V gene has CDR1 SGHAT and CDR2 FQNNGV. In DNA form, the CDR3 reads TGTGCCAGCAGCCGATTAGCGGGAGCGACCTACGAGCAGTACTTC. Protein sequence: CASSRLAGATYEQYF.

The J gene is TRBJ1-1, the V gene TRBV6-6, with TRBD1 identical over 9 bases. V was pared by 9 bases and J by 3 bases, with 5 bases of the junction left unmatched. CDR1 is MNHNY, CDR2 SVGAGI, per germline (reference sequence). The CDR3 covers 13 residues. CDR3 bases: TGTGCCAGTTTTGGGACAGGGTACACTGAAGCTTTCTTT. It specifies CASFGTGYTEAFF.

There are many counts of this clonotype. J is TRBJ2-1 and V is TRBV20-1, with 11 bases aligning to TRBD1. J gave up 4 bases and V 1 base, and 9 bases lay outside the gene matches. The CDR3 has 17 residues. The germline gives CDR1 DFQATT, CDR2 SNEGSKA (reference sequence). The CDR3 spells CSARAPGTGGTYNEQFF. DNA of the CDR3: TGCAGTGCTAGAGCCCCCGGGACAGGGGGGACGTACAATGAGCAGTTCTTC.